Following are 9 T cell receptor beta chains from one sample sequenced in a study of T cell clonality in common variable immunodeficiency. Study results and caveats: Reportedly, TCR beta sequences from common variable immunodeficiency showed fewer deletions and N-nucleotide insertions.

Antigen specificity for these receptors is unknown. The protocol was immunoSEQ multiplex PCR, while the TCRdb copy is restricted to in-frame clones and leaves out a portion. Observed in the sample are 15,000 to 20,000 clones, none of them singletons. The sequenced material came from peripheral blood mononuclear cells. These receptors were collected from a human donor with common variable immunodeficiency.

As for this clone: The CDR3 end is not reached by the read, which stops 3 residues before it; the germline J gene fills it in. J is TRBJ1-4 and V is TRBV6-1; D ambiguous. The CDR3 consists of 14 residues. V was shortened by 2 bases and J by 3 bases, with 7 bases between the two germline ends. Germline CDR1 and CDR2: MNHNS and SASEGT. CDR3 DNA (partial): TGTGCCAGCAGTGAATCACGGTCTAATGAAAAA. This translates into CASSESRSNEK. The CDR3 in its entirety is CASSESRSNEKLFF.

As regards this clone: The read ends 3 residues shy of where the CDR3 ends; the end is completed using the germline J gene. V is TRBV6-2 or TRBV6-3 and J is TRBJ1-2, with 11 positions matching TRBD1. Germline CDR1 and CDR2: MNHEY and SVGEGT. This CDR3 spans 14 amino acids. Trimming took 7 bases from V and 4 from J; bases not matched to a gene: 5. The DNA read from the CDR3 is TGTGCCAGCACCAGGACAGGGGGCGCCTATGGC. This translates into CASTRTGGAYG. The CDR3 in full is CASTRTGGAYGYTF.

This clone was seen repeatedly, ten times or more. The read comes to an end 3 residues before the CDR3 does, leaving the germline J gene to fill in the end. V usage is TRBV7-9 and J usage is TRBJ2-7; D may be TRBD2 (5 bases). V was clipped by 6 bases and J by 6 bases, with 12 bases between them. This CDR3 is 12 amino acids long. Germline V lookup: CDR1 SEHNR, CDR2 FQNEAQ (reference sequence). The sequenced part of the CDR3 DNA is TGTGCCAGCAGTCCGGCGGGCCCCGAG. As protein: CASSPAGPE. The CDR3 reads in full as CASSPAGPEQYF.

About this clone: The observed sequence ends 3 residues before the CDR3 terminus, with the missing tail filled in from the germline J gene. This rearrangement joins TRBV2 to TRBJ2-3; possible D gene TRBD2, 7 bases. V was trimmed by 4 bases and J by 0 bases, leaving 14 bases between them. In germline, CDR1 is SNHLY, CDR2 FYNNEI. The CDR3 extends over 16 amino acids. CDR3 amino acids: CASSGGQAGSTDTQYF. CDR3 DNA, as far as it was read: TGTGCCAGCAGTGGGGGACAAGCGGGGAGCACAGATACG.

This clone was seen repeatedly, ten times or more. The CDR3 end falls 3 residues outside the read, so it is completed with the germline J gene. This chain links TRBV5-1 with TRBJ1-1; 10 bases are a match to TRBD1. Germline CDR1 is SGHRS and CDR2 is YFSETQ. The V gene end was trimmed by 5 bases and the J gene end by 1 base; junction bases not matched to a gene: 5. The CDR3 covers 15 residues. The sequenced CDR3 bases are TGCGCCAGCAGGCGCGGACAGGGGGAGAACACTGAA. This translates into CASRRGQGENTE. The whole CDR3 reads CASRRGQGENTEAFF.

This clone was counted only a few times. The observed sequence ends 3 residues before the CDR3 terminus, with the missing tail filled in from the germline J gene. The chain carries TRBV7-9 and TRBJ2-7, with a tentative D call TRBD2 (6 bases). From germline, CDR1 is SEHNR and CDR2 FQNEAQ (reference sequence). Trimming cost V 5 bases and J 2 bases, with 16 bases left between them. There are 15 residues in the CDR3. The part of the CDR3 DNA that was read is TGTGCCAGCAGCCCCATCCGGGACTGGGCCTACGAG. Translation gives CASSPIRDWAYE. The CDR3 as a whole reads CASSPIRDWAYEQYF.

This clone was detected ten times or more. The sequence runs out 3 residues before the end of the CDR3; the remainder is reconstructed from the germline J gene. V and J are TRBV2 and TRBJ1-4, with a tentative D call TRBD1 (5 bases). The CDR3 has 13 amino acids. Germline V gene lookup returns CDR1 SNHLY and CDR2 FYNNEI. V lost 7 bases and J 8 bases, leaving 14 bases between the germline ends. This CDR3 is CASNTRVSEKLFF. CDR3 bases read: TGTGCCAGCAATACCAGGGTTTCGGAAAAA.

The sequenced CDR3 bases are TGCAGCGTTTCGGGACAGGGATTCGACGAG. It encodes CSVSGQGFDE. The full CDR3 protein reads CSVSGQGFDEQYF. The rearrangement uses TRBV29-1 and TRBJ2-7; 9 bases align to TRBD1. The sequence runs out 3 residues before the end of the CDR3; the remainder is reconstructed from the germline J gene. The CDR3 spans 13 residues. The germline gives CDR1 SQVTM, CDR2 ANQGSEA. V lost 5 bases to trimming and J lost 5 bases; unmatched junction nucleotides: 7.

This clone was detected many times. The read ends 3 residues early relative to the CDR3; the germline J gene fills the gap. The rearrangement uses TRBV18 and TRBJ1-3; 7 nucleotides match TRBD1. The CDR3 extends over 16 amino acids. From germline, CDR1 is KGHSH and CDR2 LQKENI. V lost 4 bases and J lost 0; bases outside the gene matches: 6. The CDR3 DNA, read in part, is TGTGCCAGCTCACTAACAGGGGATATCTCTGGAAACACC. Its translation: CASSLTGDISGNT. The whole CDR3 protein is CASSLTGDISGNTIYF.